The rows below give T cell receptor beta chains drawn from one sample of a study of T cell repertoires in ileal Crohn's disease. Sequenced by immunoSEQ multiplex PCR; TCRdb stores in-frame clones only, minus some. The sample carries 8,500 to 13,000 clones, about four fifths recorded once. The sample taken for sequencing was ileal tissue. The source is an adult with Crohn's disease. CDR3s include the opening cysteine and the closing phenylalanine or tryptophan. A D gene is named only where the DNA matches it firmly. Expanded clones are given a class, and other clones once, few, many or no size at all.

NA,NA,TRBJ1-3,TRBV6-5,CASSYSNKGRGNTIYF,TGTGCCAGCAGTTACTCGAATAAGGGGAGGGGAAACACCATATATTTT
NA,NA,TRBJ1-1,TRBV6-5,CASSYRGLNTEAFF,TGTGCCAGCAGTTACAGGGGATTGAACACTGAAGCTTTCTTT
NA,NA,TRBJ1-1,TRBV30,CAFTLQGLNTEAFF,TGTGCCTTCACTCTTCAGGGATTGAACACTGAAGCTTTCTTT
NA,TRBD2,TRBJ2-7,TRBV5-4,CASSSTSGTHPSYEQYF,TGTGCCAGCAGCTCCACTAGCGGGACCCACCCCTCCTACGAGCAGTACTTC
NA,TRBD1,TRBJ2-5,TRBV27,CASKLDRRFGGAQYF,TGTGCCAGCAAGTTGGACAGGCGGTTTGGTGGGGCCCAGTACTTC
NA,TRBD1,TRBJ2-3,TRBV18,CASSPRGGQGSDTQYF,TGTGCCAGCTCACCACGTGGAGGACAGGGGTCAGATACGCAGTATTTT
NA,NA,TRBJ2-3,TRBV2,CASSVYQGTDTQYF,TGTGCCAGCAGCGTATACCAGGGGACAGATACGCAGTATTTT
NA,TRBD1,TRBJ2-1,TRBV28,CASSALGQGANEQFF,TGTGCCAGCAGCGCCCTGGGACAGGGGGCCAATGAGCAGTTCTTC
NA,NA,TRBJ1-4,TRBV7-9,CASSSSGFTNEKLFF,TGTGCCAGCAGCTCCTCCGGGTTTACTAATGAAAAACTGTTTTTT
medium-sized,TRBD1,TRBJ1-2,TRBV7-9,CASFGGQGALGYTF,TGTGCCAGCTTCGGGGGACAGGGGGCTCTGGGCTACACCTTC
medium-sized,TRBD2,TRBJ2-1,TRBV9,CASSVGLAGGILNEQFF,TGTGCCAGCAGCGTCGGACTAGCGGGAGGTATCCTCAATGAGCAGTTCTTC
NA,NA,TRBJ1-2,TRBV28,CASSLVQRDYGYTF,TGTGCCAGCAGTTTGGTCCAGAGGGACTATGGCTACACCTTC
NA,NA,TRBJ2-7,TRBV10-3,CASSPGLRATYEQYF,TGTGCCAGCAGCCCGGGACTGCGAGCGACCTACGAGCAGTACTTC
NA,NA,TRBJ1-2,TRBV6-5,CASIGPGLSVYGYTF,TGTGCCAGCATCGGTCCGGGACTAAGCGTCTATGGCTACACCTTC
NA,TRBD2,TRBJ2-3,TRBV5-1,CASTSRGSGSADTQYF,TGCGCCAGCACCTCTCGTGGTAGCGGGAGTGCAGATACGCAGTATTTT
NA,NA,TRBJ2-7,TRBV2,CASSELVPEQYF,TGTGCCAGCAGTGAACTAGTTCCCGAGCAGTACTTC
NA,NA,TRBJ2-2,TRBV29-1,CSVEEEGDTGELFF,TGCAGCGTTGAAGAGGAAGGGGACACCGGGGAGCTGTTTTTT
NA,TRBD1,TRBJ2-7,TRBV2,CASSRTGVSYEQYF,TGTGCCAGCAGCAGAACAGGGGTATCCTACGAGCAGTACTTC
NA,NA,TRBJ1-2,TRBV7-2,CASSLGGQRAGYTF,TGTGCCAGCAGCTTAGGAGGACAGCGCGCTGGCTACACCTTC
NA,NA,TRBJ1-3,TRBV18,CASSPVTGKLSGNTIYF,TGTGCCAGCTCACCAGTCACAGGGAAGCTCTCTGGAAACACCATATATTTT
medium-sized,NA,TRBJ2-5,TRBV11-2,CASSGDGGLETQYF,TGTGCCAGCAGCGGGGATGGGGGACTAGAGACCCAGTACTTC
NA,TRBD2,TRBJ2-7,TRBV5-4,CASNPSGTSGPGAPEQYF,TGTGCCAGCAATCCGAGCGGGACTAGCGGACCTGGAGCTCCCGAGCAGTACTTC
few,NA,TRBJ1-5,TRBV27,CASSLTGINQPQHF,TGTGCCAGCAGTCTAACAGGGATCAATCAGCCCCAGCATTTT
NA,NA,TRBJ2-7,TRBV4-1,CASSQDIRYEQYF,TGCGCCAGCAGCCAAGATATTCGCTACGAGCAGTACTTC
NA,TRBD2,TRBJ2-7,TRBV27,CASSLSGRALNYEQYF,TGTGCCAGCAGCCTGAGCGGGAGGGCCTTGAACTACGAGCAGTACTTC
NA,NA,TRBJ2-5,TRBV7-9,CASSSKPSGYGETQYF,TGTGCTAGCAGCTCTAAACCCAGCGGGTATGGAGAGACCCAGTACTTC
NA,TRBD1,TRBJ1-5,TRBV19,CASSIATGSNQPQHF,TGTGCCAGTAGTATCGCGACAGGGAGCAATCAGCCCCAGCATTTT
NA,TRBD1,TRBJ2-7,TRBV10-2,CASSPGQGTYEQYF,TGCGCCAGCAGCCCGGGACAGGGTACCTACGAGCAGTACTTC
NA,TRBD2,TRBJ2-7,TRBV7-7,CASSLQSSGGEQYF,TGTGCTAGCAGCTTACAATCGTCGGGGGGCGAGCAGTACTTC
NA,NA,TRBJ2-5,TRBV18,CASSPSPGVGETQYF,TGTGCCAGCTCACCTTCCCCTGGAGTAGGAGAGACCCAGTACTTC
few,NA,TRBJ2-5,TRBV29-1,CSVESGVVETQYF,TGCAGCGTTGAGTCGGGAGTGGTCGAGACCCAGTACTTC
NA,NA,TRBJ2-1,TRBV20-1,CSVSTSSEQFF,TGCAGTGTCTCTACTAGTTCCGAGCAGTTCTTC
NA,TRBD1,TRBJ2-7,TRBV5-6,CASSPTAQGVYEQYF,TGTGCCAGCAGCCCCACCGCCCAGGGGGTCTACGAGCAGTACTTC
NA,TRBD2,TRBJ2-1,TRBV2,CASSEARAGTSGKSSYNEQFF,TGTGCCAGCAGTGAAGCCCGTGCCGGGACTAGCGGGAAGAGCTCCTACAATGAGCAGTTCTTC
NA,TRBD1,TRBJ1-2,TRBV2,CASQEAGQGYGYTF,TGTGCCAGCCAAGAAGCCGGACAGGGCTATGGCTACACCTTC
NA,TRBD1,TRBJ1-5,TRBV27,CASSGDRDYQPQHF,TGTGCCAGCAGTGGAGACAGGGATTATCAGCCCCAGCATTTT
NA,NA,TRBJ2-7,TRBV5-1,CASSWAGTFYEQYF,TGCGCCAGCAGCTGGGCCGGGACATTCTACGAGCAGTACTTC
few,TRBD1,TRBJ2-5,TRBV11-2,CASSSQQGAGETQYF,TGTGCCAGCAGCTCGCAACAGGGGGCTGGGGAGACCCAGTACTTC
few,NA,TRBJ1-2,TRBV29-1,CSVRTGPRNYGYTF,TGCAGCGTGAGAACAGGGCCTAGGAACTATGGCTACACCTTC
NA,TRBD2,TRBJ2-1,TRBV27,CASSLSGSLDEQFF,TGTGCCAGCAGTCTTAGCGGGAGTTTGGATGAGCAGTTCTTC
NA,TRBD2,TRBJ2-7,TRBV10-2,CASRAGTSGPAGSYEQYF,TGCGCCAGCAGAGCCGGGACTAGCGGGCCTGCAGGCTCCTACGAGCAGTACTTC
NA,NA,TRBJ1-3,TRBV30,CAWDLGTPTYNWGNTIYF,TGTGCCTGGGACCTCGGGACACCCACCTATAACTGGGGAAACACCATATATTTT
NA,NA,TRBJ2-5,TRBV5-4,CASASGLVGRETQYF,TGTGCCAGCGCGAGCGGGTTGGTCGGGCGGGAGACCCAGTACTTC
NA,TRBD1,TRBJ2-1,TRBV19,CASSRDRGNEQFF,TGTGCCAGTAGCCGGGACAGGGGGAATGAGCAGTTCTTC
NA,TRBD1,TRBJ2-7,TRBV5-1,CASSSTGGNAYEQYF,TGCGCCAGCAGCTCTACAGGGGGGAATGCCTACGAGCAGTACTTC
NA,TRBD2,TRBJ2-7,TRBV7-9,CASSLTSGEQYF,TGTGCCAGCAGCCTGACTAGCGGGGAGCAGTACTTC
NA,TRBD2,TRBJ2-7,TRBV18,CASSLTSEAGRYEQYF,TGTGCCAGCTCACTGACTAGCGAAGCGGGACGCTACGAGCAGTACTTC
NA,NA,TRBJ2-7,TRBV9,CASSVEWQTPYEQYF,TGTGCCAGCAGCGTAGAGTGGCAGACTCCGTACGAGCAGTACTTC
NA,NA,TRBJ1-4,TRBV5-6,CASSLGGSGEKLFF,TGTGCCAGCAGCTTGGGAGGGTCCGGTGAAAAACTGTTTTTT
few,TRBD2,TRBJ2-1,TRBV5-1,CASGASGSPEQFF,TGCGCCAGCGGGGCTAGCGGGAGTCCTGAGCAGTTCTTC
NA,TRBD1,TRBJ2-3,TRBV6-4,CASKMGTAATDTQYF,TGTGCCAGCAAAATGGGGACAGCAGCCACAGATACGCAGTATTTT
once,TRBD1,TRBJ1-1,TRBV7-9,CASSLDNRGTEAFF,TGTGCCAGCAGCTTAGATAACAGGGGGACTGAAGCTTTCTTT